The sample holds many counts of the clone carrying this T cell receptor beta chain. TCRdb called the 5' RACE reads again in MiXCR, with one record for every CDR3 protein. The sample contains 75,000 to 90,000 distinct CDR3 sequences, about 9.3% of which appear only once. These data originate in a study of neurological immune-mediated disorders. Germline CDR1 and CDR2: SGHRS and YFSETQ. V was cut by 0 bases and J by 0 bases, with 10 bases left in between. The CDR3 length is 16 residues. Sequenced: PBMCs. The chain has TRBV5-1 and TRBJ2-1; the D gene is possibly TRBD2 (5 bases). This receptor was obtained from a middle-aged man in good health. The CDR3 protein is CASSLDPTSSYNEQFF. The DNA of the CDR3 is TGCGCCAGCAGCTTGGACCCCACTAGCTCCTACAATGAGCAGTTCTTC. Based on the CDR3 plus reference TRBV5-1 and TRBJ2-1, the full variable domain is KAGVTQTPRYLIKTRGQQVTLSCSPISGHRSVSWYQQTPGQGLQFLFEYFSETQRNKGNFPGRFSGRQFSNSRSEMNVSTLELGDSALYLCASSLDPTSSYNEQFFGPGTRLTVL.